Below are 26 T cell receptor beta chains sequenced from a single sample in a study of CD8 T cells in Susac syndrome. An input of roughly 0.5 to 1 ug of RNA was subjected to reverse transcription using random hexamers. One entry per CDR3 protein results from TCRdb running MiXCR on the immunoSEQ multiplex PCR reads. The top ten clones hold around 0.22% of a sample with approximately 300,000 distinct CDR3 sequences, 85% of them seen once. Source material: CD8+ T cells from PBMCs. These receptors originate from a human donor with multiple sclerosis.

The rearrangement links TRBV20-1 to TRBJ2-7; D might be TRBD1 or TRBD2, each matching 7 bases. V was clipped by 5 bases and J by 3 bases, with 11 bases between them. The CDR3 covers 12 residues. Germline V gene data show CDR1 as DFQATT and CDR2 as SNEGSKA (reference sequence). DNA of the CDR3: TGCAGTGCTCGCAGGGGGGGCTACGAGCAGTACTTC. Translation gives CSARRGGYEQYF.

V and J are TRBV12-3 or TRBV12-4 and TRBJ2-1; weak D call: TRBD2 (6 bases). The CDR3 runs 15 residues. The germline V and J ends were trimmed by 3 bases and 5 bases, with 14 bases remaining between them. The DNA for the CDR3 is TGTGCCAGCAGTTTCGCAGGGAGGCTCGACAATGAGCAGTTCTTC. The encoded protein is CASSFAGRLDNEQFF.

V and J are TRBV30 and TRBJ2-2, with 8 positions matching TRBD2. CDR3 length: 15 residues. The germline gives CDR1 GTSNPN, CDR2 SVGIG (reference sequence). Losses at the gene ends were 4 bases for V and 1 base for J; bases not matched to a gene: 5. As DNA, the CDR3 is TGTGCCTGGATGGTTACTAGCGGGAACACCGGGGAGCTGTTTTTT. Encoded protein: CAWMVTSGNTGELFF.

J is TRBJ2-3 and V is TRBV7-9, with unresolved D. Between the trimmed V and J ends, which lost 5 bases and 2 bases, there was a span of 20 bases. This CDR3 comprises 17 residues. CDR1 is SEHNR, CDR2 FQNEAQ, per germline (reference sequence). CDR3: CASSPKMVGRTTDTQYF. Here the CDR3 DNA reads TGTGCCAGCAGCCCTAAAATGGTCGGTCGGACCACAGATACGCAGTATTTT.

The V call is TRBV12-3 or TRBV12-4, the J call TRBJ2-7; TRBD1 agrees at 9 bases. V dropped 4 bases and J dropped 0; count of bases not matched to a gene: 7. This CDR3 has 16 residues. The chain's CDR3 is CASSSIGQGTSYEQYF. DNA for the CDR3: TGTGCCAGCAGTTCGATCGGACAGGGGACCTCCTACGAGCAGTACTTC.

The chain is built from TRBV6-5 and TRBJ2-1; the D gene is possibly TRBD1 (6 bases). Trimming took off 6 bases at V and 3 bases at J, with 15 bases between the two ends. The CDR3 has 15 amino acids. CDR1 and CDR2 (germline): MNHEY, SVGAGI. The CDR3 region has the DNA TGTGCCAGCAGCCAGGGGTATGCTGGCTACAATGAGCAGTTCTTC. It encodes CASSQGYAGYNEQFF.

In this sample, this clonotype turned up a few times. The chain links TRBV27 to TRBJ2-2; 7 bases are shared with TRBD1. V was clipped by 7 bases and J by 4 bases; unmatched bases: 9. The length of the CDR3 is 15 residues. Germline V gene data show CDR1 as MNHEY and CDR2 as SMNVEV (reference sequence). This chain's CDR3 is CASKAWQGVTGELFF. The CDR3 DNA follows: TGTGCCAGCAAAGCCTGGCAGGGGGTCACCGGGGAGCTGTTTTTT.

This chain joins TRBV6-2 or TRBV6-3 and TRBJ2-7; 8 nucleotides line up with TRBD1. The CDR3 has 22 residues. Germline V lookup: CDR1 MNHEY, CDR2 SVGEGT. J was trimmed by 4 bases and V by 0 bases; bases with no gene match: 26. Here the CDR3 reads CASSYSLLTLLRSPTGEYEQYF. The CDR3 region has the DNA TGTGCCAGCAGTTACTCGCTGCTCACACTCTTAAGGAGCCCGACAGGGGAGTACGAGCAGTACTTC.

The chain uses TRBV7-8 and TRBJ2-7; tentatively, D is TRBD1 or TRBD2 (5 bases each). CDR1 is SGHVS and CDR2 is FQNEAQ in the germline V gene. CDR3 length equals 15 residues. The V end lost 8 bases, the J end lost 6 bases, and 23 bases lay between the germline ends. The CDR3 DNA sequence: TGTGCCAGCCGGACGTCACCGGGACCTTTGGGCGAGCAGTACTTC. The encoded protein is CASRTSPGPLGEQYF.

CDR3 residues: CATSRTGQNQPQHF. In DNA, the CDR3 is TGTGCCACCAGCAGAACGGGACAGAATCAGCCCCAGCATTTT. The chain employs TRBV15 and TRBJ1-5; 7 nucleotides agree with TRBD1. The V and J ends lost 2 bases and 4 bases, in that order; junction bases with no gene match: 2. Looked up from germline, CDR1 is LNHNV and CDR2 is YYDKDF (reference sequence). The CDR3 is 14 amino acids.

This rearrangement joins TRBV27 to TRBJ2-3; TRBD2 is a possible D gene (5 bases). From germline, CDR1 is MNHEY and CDR2 SMNVEV (reference sequence). V lost 2 bases, J lost 4 bases, and 16 bases lay in between. The CDR3 is made up of 16 amino acids. This CDR3 reads CASSLTRGRVPDTQYF. The CDR3 coding sequence is TGTGCCAGCAGTTTAACCCGGGGTCGCGTTCCAGATACGCAGTATTTT.

The chain employs TRBV11-3 and TRBJ2-1, with 8 bases fitting TRBD1. This CDR3 contains 16 residues. V shed 3 bases, J shed 7 bases, and the junction held 11 bases outside the gene matches. The V gene's germline CDR1 is SGHNT and CDR2 YENEEA. CDR3 sequence: CASSLGGRGRLNEQFF. The CDR3 DNA follows: TGTGCCAGCAGCTTGGGAGGCAGGGGGCGCTTAAATGAGCAGTTCTTC.

The J gene is TRBJ2-1, the V gene TRBV25-1; no reliable D call. The CDR3 consists of 14 residues. Germline V gene sequence: CDR1 MGHDK, CDR2 SYGVNS. V was pared by 5 bases and J by 6 bases, with 14 bases between. CDR3 in amino acids: CASSKGSLANEQFF. Written as DNA, the CDR3 is TGTGCCAGCAGTAAGGGATCTTTAGCCAATGAGCAGTTCTTC.

The chain carries TRBV4-3 and TRBJ2-7; D unresolved. This CDR3 is 13 amino acids long. Germline lookup yields CDR1 LGHNA and CDR2 YSLEER. V lost 0 bases and J lost 4, with 7 bases in between. In nucleotides, the CDR3 is TGCGCCAGCAGCCAAGATCATGGTTACGAGCAGTACTTC. It codes for CASSQDHGYEQYF.

The chain is built from TRBV7-3 and TRBJ2-1; TRBD2 matches at 8 bases. Per germline, CDR1 SGHTA and CDR2 FQGTGA. The V segment lost 5 bases and the J segment 3 bases; nucleotides outside the gene matches: 3. The CDR3 is made up of 14 amino acids. In nucleotides, the CDR3 is TGTGCCAGCAGCATACTAGCGGACTACAATGAGCAGTTCTTC. Translation gives CASSILADYNEQFF.

The chain combines TRBV14 with TRBJ2-3; the match to TRBD1 covers 10 bases. V dropped 5 bases and J dropped 5; count of bases not matched to a gene: 7. The CDR3 spans 15 residues. The germline gives CDR1 SGHDN, CDR2 FVKESK. CDR3 nucleotide sequence: TGTGCCAGCAGCAACCGGGACAGGGGAAGAGATACGCAGTATTTT. It translates to CASSNRDRGRDTQYF.

V gene TRBV19 combines with J gene TRBJ2-1, with 8 bases fitting TRBD1. Germline assignment: CDR1 LNHDA and CDR2 SQIVND (reference sequence). J lost 6 bases, V lost 6 bases, and 4 bases had no gene match. The CDR3 covers 13 residues. The CDR3 bases are TGTGCCAGTAGCACAGGGGGGCCCAATGAGCAGTTCTTC. Its translation is CASSTGGPNEQFF.

This clonotype appeared a single time. The gene calls are TRBV28 and TRBJ1-4; D uncertain. The CDR3 is 14 residues long. Per germline, CDR1 MDHEN and CDR2 SYDVKM. V lost 3 bases to trimming and J lost 3 bases, with 8 bases between them. The CDR3 sequence: CASSFLSANEKLFF. The CDR3 DNA reads TGTGCCAGCAGTTTCTTGTCGGCTAATGAAAAACTGTTTTTT.

CDR3 sequence (DNA): TGTGCCAGCAGTTCCTGGGACGTTTTTAATGGCTACACCTTC. It encodes CASSSWDVFNGYTF. The V and J genes are TRBV12-3 or TRBV12-4 and TRBJ1-2; D is perhaps TRBD1 (5 bases). The germline V and J ends were trimmed by 4 bases and 6 bases, with 15 bases remaining between them. The CDR3 extends over 14 amino acids.

The chain is built from TRBV3-1 and TRBJ2-3, with 7 bases matching TRBD2. The CDR3 totals 16 residues. Germline CDR1 reads LGHDT; CDR2 reads YNNKEL (reference sequence). V lost 2 bases and J lost 0; bases outside the gene matches: 5. Here the CDR3 reads CASSQLLAASTDTQYF. The DNA of the CDR3 is TGTGCCAGCAGCCAACTTCTAGCGGCAAGCACAGATACGCAGTATTTT.

This chain joins TRBV30 and TRBJ1-2; D unresolved. This CDR3 has 11 residues. V was trimmed by 0 bases and J by 8 bases, leaving 7 bases between them. Germline loops: CDR1 GTSNPN, CDR2 SVGIG (reference sequence). In DNA, the CDR3 is TGTGCCTGGAGTGTACCAGGAGGCTACACCTTC. It encodes CAWSVPGGYTF.

This clonotype was seen once. The J gene is TRBJ2-3, the V gene TRBV4-3; D unresolved. This CDR3 is built from 15 residues. The V gene lost 0 bases and the J gene lost 0 bases, with 7 bases spanning the gap. Germline-derived CDR1 and CDR2 are LGHNA and YSLEER. CDR3 in DNA: TGCGCCAGCAGCCAAGACCGACCTAGCACAGATACGCAGTATTTT. This codes for CASSQDRPSTDTQYF.

The J gene is TRBJ1-5, the V gene TRBV28, with D possibly TRBD1 on 5 matching bases. V was trimmed by 3 bases and J by 5 bases, leaving 8 bases between them. Per the germline V gene, CDR1 is MDHEN and CDR2 is SYDVKM. The CDR3 is 13 residues long. In DNA form, the CDR3 reads TGTGCCAGCAGTTTGTCGGGGGATCAGCCCCAGCATTTT. It encodes CASSLSGDQPQHF.

The genes are TRBV4-1 and TRBJ1-2; the D is unclear. The V and J ends lost 4 bases and 8 bases respectively, with 14 bases between them. Germline V gives CDR1 MGHRA, CDR2 YSYEKL. The CDR3 covers 13 residues. CDR3 region: CASSLKGPSGYTF. The CDR3, as DNA: TGCGCCAGCAGCCTTAAGGGTCCAAGCGGCTACACCTTC.

This clonotype was found many times. V is TRBV13 and J is TRBJ2-5; 7 positions agree with TRBD2. J lost 4 bases, V lost 5 bases, and 7 bases had no gene match. CDR3 size: 14 residues. Germline V CDR1 and CDR2: PRHDT, FYEKMQ (reference sequence). The DNA for the CDR3 is TGTGCCAGCAGCCAGCGGGGAGGCCGAGAGACCCAGTACTTC. Translated, it gives CASSQRGGRETQYF. Full variable domain (rest looked up from reference TRBV13 and TRBJ2-5): AAGVIQSPRHLIKEKRETATLKCYPIPRHDTVYWYQQGPGQDPQFLISFYEKMQSDKGSIPDRFSAQQFSDYHSELNMSSLELGDSALYFCASSQRGGRETQYFGPGTRLLVL.

V is TRBV10-1 and J is TRBJ1-2, with 10 bases that match TRBD1. Germline V gene data show CDR1 as WNHNN and CDR2 as SYGVQD (reference sequence). The V gene end was trimmed by 8 bases and the J gene end by 7 bases; junction bases not matched to a gene: 13. CDR3 length: 15 residues. DNA of the CDR3: TGCGCCAGCGAAAACGGTTGGGACAGGGGAAGTGGCTACACCTTC. Its protein product is CASENGWDRGSGYTF.